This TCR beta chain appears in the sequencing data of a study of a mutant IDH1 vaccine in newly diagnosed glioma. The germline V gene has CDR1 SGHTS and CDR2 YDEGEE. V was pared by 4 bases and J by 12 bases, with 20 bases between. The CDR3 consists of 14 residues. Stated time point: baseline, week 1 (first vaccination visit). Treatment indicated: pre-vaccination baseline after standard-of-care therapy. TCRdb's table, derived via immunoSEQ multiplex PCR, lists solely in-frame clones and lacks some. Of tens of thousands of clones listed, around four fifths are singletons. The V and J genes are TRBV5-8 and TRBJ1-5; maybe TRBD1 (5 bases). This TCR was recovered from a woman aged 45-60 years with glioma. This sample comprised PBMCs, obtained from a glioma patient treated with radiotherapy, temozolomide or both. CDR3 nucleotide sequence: TGTGCCAGCAGCCCCGGGGCTGGGCTGGGCTACCAGCATTTT. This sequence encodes CASSPGAGLGYQHF. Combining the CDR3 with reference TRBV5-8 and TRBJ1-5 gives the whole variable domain EAGVTQSPTHLIKTRGQQATLRCSPISGHTSVYWYQQALGLGLQFLLWYDEGEERNRGNFPPRFSGRQFPNYSSELNVNALELEDSALYLCASSPGAGLGYQHFGDGTRLSIL.